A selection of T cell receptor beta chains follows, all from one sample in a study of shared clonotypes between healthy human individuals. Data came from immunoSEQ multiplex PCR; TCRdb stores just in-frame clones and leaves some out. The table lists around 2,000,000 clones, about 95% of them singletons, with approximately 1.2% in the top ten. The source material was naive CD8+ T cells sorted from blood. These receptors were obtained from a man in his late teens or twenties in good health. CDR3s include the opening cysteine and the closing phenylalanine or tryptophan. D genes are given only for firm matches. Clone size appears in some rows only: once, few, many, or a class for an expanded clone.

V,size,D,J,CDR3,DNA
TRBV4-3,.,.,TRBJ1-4,CASSQVWTGGEKLFF,TGCGCCAGCAGCCAAGTTTGGACTGGAGGGGAAAAACTGTTTTTT
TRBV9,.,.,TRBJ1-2,CASSVEGLEDGYTF,TGTGCCAGCAGCGTAGAGGGGTTGGAGGATGGCTACACCTTC
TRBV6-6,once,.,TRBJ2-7,CASSSNEGFSYEQYF,TGTGCCAGCAGTTCCAATGAGGGTTTCTCCTACGAGCAGTACTTC
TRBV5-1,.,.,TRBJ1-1,CATKWGPGTEAFF,TGCGCCACCAAGTGGGGCCCGGGCACTGAAGCTTTCTTT
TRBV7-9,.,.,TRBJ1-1,CASSSGRQEAFF,TGTGCCAGCAGCTCAGGACGGCAAGAAGCTTTCTTT
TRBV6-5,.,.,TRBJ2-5,CASSGGVEEGETQYF,TGTGCCAGCAGTGGAGGGGTCGAGGAGGGGGAGACCCAGTACTTC
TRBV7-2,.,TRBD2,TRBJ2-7,CASSLRLAGYDGTYEQYF,TGTGCCAGCAGCTTACGGCTAGCGGGGTATGACGGGACTTACGAGCAGTACTTC
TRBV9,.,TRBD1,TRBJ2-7,CASSVEGQAPYEQYF,TGTGCCAGCAGCGTAGAGGGACAGGCTCCCTACGAGCAGTACTTC
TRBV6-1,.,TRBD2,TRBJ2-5,CASSAAGLAGELKETQYF,TGTGCCAGCAGTGCGGCGGGACTAGCGGGAGAGCTGAAAGAGACCCAGTACTTC
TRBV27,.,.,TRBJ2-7,CASSGGESSYEQYF,TGTGCCAGTTCAGGGGGGGAGAGCTCCTACGAGCAGTACTTC
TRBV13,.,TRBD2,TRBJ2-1,CASSLAGGPGGLNEQFF,TGTGCCAGCAGCTTAGCGGGAGGGCCTGGGGGCCTCAATGAGCAGTTCTTC
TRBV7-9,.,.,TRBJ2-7,CASSGPMGKQGSYEQYF,TGTGCCAGCAGCGGTCCAATGGGTAAGCAGGGGTCCTACGAGCAGTACTTC
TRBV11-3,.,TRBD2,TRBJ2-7,CASSLTSVYEQYF,TGTGCCAGCAGCTTGACTAGCGTGTACGAGCAGTACTTC
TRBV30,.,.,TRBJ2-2,CAWTGAGELFF,TGTGCCTGGACAGGGGCCGGGGAGCTGTTTTTT
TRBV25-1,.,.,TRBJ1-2,CASTSRDTNYGYTF,TGTGCCAGCACCTCCCGGGACACTAACTATGGCTACACCTTC
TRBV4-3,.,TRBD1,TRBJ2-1,CASSPGQAPRNEQFF,TGCGCCAGCAGCCCCGGACAGGCTCCTCGAAATGAGCAGTTCTTC
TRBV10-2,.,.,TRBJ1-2,CASRGDGYTF,TGCGCCAGCAGGGGCGATGGCTACACCTTC
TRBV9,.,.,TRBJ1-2,CASSVVENYGYTF,TGTGCCAGCAGCGTAGTCGAGAACTATGGCTACACCTTC
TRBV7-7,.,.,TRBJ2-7,CASSLAPGSEQYF,TGTGCTAGCAGCTTAGCGCCTGGTAGCGAGCAGTACTTC
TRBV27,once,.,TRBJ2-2,CASGSGELFF,TGTGCCAGTGGATCGGGGGAGCTGTTTTTT
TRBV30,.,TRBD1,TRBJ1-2,CAWSLGQGDYGYTF,TGTGCCTGGAGTCTGGGACAGGGTGACTATGGCTACACCTTC